The rows below give T cell receptor beta chains drawn from one sample of a study of blood T cells in healthy people across ages. TCRdb processed the 5' RACE reads anew with MiXCR; each CDR3 protein has one entry. The sample records about 1.4 million distinct CDR3 sequences, 59% being singletons. The sequenced sample was blood. Every receptor here comes from a man between 18 and 35 years old in good health. Both conserved end residues are part of each CDR3. Fields, in order: V gene, J gene, CDR3 length, CDR3 protein.

V: TRBV7-9
J: TRBJ2-3
length: 15
CDR3: CASSLIKGGTDTQYF

V: TRBV4-1
J: TRBJ2-3
length: 17
CDR3: CAGSQDWREPPTDTQYF

V: TRBV11-1
J: TRBJ2-3
length: 12
CDR3: CASSYDGDTQYF

V: TRBV4-1
J: TRBJ2-1
length: 16
CDR3: CVSSHLVTGAYNEQFF

V: TRBV29-1
J: TRBJ2-3
length: 13
CDR3: CSVARGGSDTQYF

V: TRBV28
J: TRBJ1-5
length: 18
CDR3: CASSSVRSGTGVDQPQHF

V: TRBV5-1
J: TRBJ2-5
length: 14
CDR3: CASSIQENQETQYF

V: TRBV20-1
J: -
length: 12
CDR3: CSANRDTHEQFF

V: TRBV20-1
J: TRBJ1-2
length: 14
CDR3: CSARDWRNNYGYTF

V: TRBV12-3/TRBV12-4
J: TRBJ1-5
length: 13
CDR3: CASSYRASQPQHF

V: TRBV6-5
J: TRBJ1-5
length: 15
CDR3: CASSSTGFYNQPQHF

V: TRBV29-1
J: TRBJ1-3
length: 13
CDR3: CSVETGVGNTIYF

V: TRBV25-1
J: TRBJ2-5
length: 14
CDR3: CASSEGGEGETQYF

V: TRBV7-6
J: TRBJ2-7
length: 16
CDR3: CASSLVSSGSSYEQYF

V: TRBV6-6
J: TRBJ2-1
length: 13
CDR3: CASSYSQGNEQFF

V: TRBV5-4
J: TRBJ1-2
length: 12
CDR3: CASSDTRGGYTF

V: TRBV3-1
J: TRBJ2-5
length: 12
CDR3: CASSQRGWTQYF

V: TRBV6-4
J: TRBJ2-1
length: 13
CDR3: CASSDREANEQFF

V: TRBV5-1
J: TRBJ2-1
length: 15
CDR3: CASSFSGAQGNEQFF

V: TRBV6-5
J: TRBJ2-5
length: 14
CDR3: CASSYAAPGETQYF

V: TRBV7-9
J: TRBJ2-1
length: 13
CDR3: CASRPTGYNEQFF

V: TRBV12-3/TRBV12-4
J: TRBJ2-5
length: 14
CDR3: CASSLWERKETQYF

V: TRBV27
J: TRBJ2-5
length: 14
CDR3: CASSSTASSTSAYF

V: TRBV6-2/TRBV6-3
J: TRBJ2-3
length: 12
CDR3: CASSYPRGRTYF

V: TRBV5-1
J: TRBJ2-5
length: 15
CDR3: CASSLAVWGPETQYF

V: TRBV20-1
J: TRBJ2-3
length: 14
CDR3: CSAERTSGGGTQYF

V: TRBV12-3/TRBV12-4
J: TRBJ1-2
length: 12
CDR3: CASSSRTGGCTF

V: TRBV6-1
J: TRBJ1-4
length: 15
CDR3: CASSVTLTANEKLFF

V: TRBV6-5
J: TRBJ1-5
length: 20
CDR3: CASSYGAPGQGAYSNQPQHF

V: TRBV20-1
J: -
length: 16
CDR3: CSARDLRTSGIDEQYF

V: TRBV2
J: TRBJ1-2
length: 15
CDR3: CASTAGPGGSYGYTF

V: TRBV27
J: TRBJ2-3
length: 13
CDR3: CASNEGAADTQYF

V: TRBV4-1
J: TRBJ1-5
length: 16
CDR3: CASSQVGQGAFQPQHF

V: TRBV20-1
J: TRBJ2-5
length: 16
CDR3: CSARDQEGLPHETQYF

V: TRBV7-2
J: TRBJ2-7
length: 15
CDR3: CASSFLPHSSYEQYF

V: TRBV12-3/TRBV12-4
J: TRBJ2-3
length: 13
CDR3: CASSPVDTDTQYF

V: TRBV6-1
J: TRBJ2-3
length: 16
CDR3: CASSDRFDTGTDTQYF

V: TRBV29-1
J: TRBJ2-5
length: 13
CDR3: CSAALTAPETQYF

V: TRBV4-3
J: TRBJ2-3
length: 17
CDR3: CASSQGTSGDVADTQYF

V: TRBV20-1
J: TRBJ1-4
length: 14
CDR3: CSASSIPALEKLFF

V: TRBV4-3
J: TRBJ2-3
length: 15
CDR3: CASSQPAGFTDTQYF

V: TRBV4-3
J: TRBJ2-3
length: 16
CDR3: CASSQEDGHFTDTQYF

V: TRBV7-9
J: TRBJ1-4
length: 13
CDR3: CASSKATNEKLFF

V: TRBV10-2
J: TRBJ2-7
length: 12
CDR3: CASSEGGIEQYF